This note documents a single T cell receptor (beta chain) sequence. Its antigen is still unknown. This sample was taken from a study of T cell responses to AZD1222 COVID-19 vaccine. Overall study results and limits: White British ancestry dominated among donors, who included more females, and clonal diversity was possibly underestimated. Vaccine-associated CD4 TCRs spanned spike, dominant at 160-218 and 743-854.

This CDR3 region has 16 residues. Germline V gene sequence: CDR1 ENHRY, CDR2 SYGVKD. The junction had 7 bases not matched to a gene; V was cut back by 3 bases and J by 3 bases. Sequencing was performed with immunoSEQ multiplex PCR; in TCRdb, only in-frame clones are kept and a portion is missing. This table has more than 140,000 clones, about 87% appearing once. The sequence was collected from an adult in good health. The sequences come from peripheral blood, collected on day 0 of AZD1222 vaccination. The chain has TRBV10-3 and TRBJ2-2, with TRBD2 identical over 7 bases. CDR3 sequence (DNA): TGTGCCATCAGTGACCCCGGGGGGTTATACACCGGGGAGCTGTTTTTT. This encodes CAISDPGGLYTGELFF.